The following is a T cell receptor beta chain sequence with its context. One entry per CDR3 protein, called by TCRdb with MiXCR from the RT-PCR reads. The table records 530,000 or so distinct CDR3 sequences, roughly 10% of them present only once. These data are taken from a study of response to subunit inactivated influenza vaccine. The V gene's germline CDR1 is KGHSH and CDR2 LQKENI. With 6 bases removed from V and 1 base from J, the gap between germline ends came to 12 bases. CDR3 size: 15 residues. This sequence originates from a man aged 45 to 65 who received an inactivated influenza vaccine. The input for sequencing was PBMCs from blood, taken on the day of vaccination. V and J are TRBV18 and TRBJ2-2; D is possibly TRBD1 (5 bases). The CDR3 here is CASSQNQGNTGELFF. In DNA form, the CDR3 reads TGTGCCAGCTCGCAAAATCAGGGGAACACCGGGGAGCTGTTTTTT.